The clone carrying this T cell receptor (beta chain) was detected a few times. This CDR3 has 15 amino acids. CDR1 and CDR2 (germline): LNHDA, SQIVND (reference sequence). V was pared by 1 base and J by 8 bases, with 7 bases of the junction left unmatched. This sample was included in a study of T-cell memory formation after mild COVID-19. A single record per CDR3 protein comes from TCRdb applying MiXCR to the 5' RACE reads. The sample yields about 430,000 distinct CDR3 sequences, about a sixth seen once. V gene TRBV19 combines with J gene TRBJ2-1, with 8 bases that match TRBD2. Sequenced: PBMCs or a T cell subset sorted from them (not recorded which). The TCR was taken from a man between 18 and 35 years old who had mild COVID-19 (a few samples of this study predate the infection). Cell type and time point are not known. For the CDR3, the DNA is TGTGCCAGTAGTATAGGAAGCGGGGGATGGGATGAGCAGTTCTTC. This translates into CASSIGSGGWDEQFF.